This T cell receptor (beta chain) was recorded in a study of CXCR3-negative and CXCR3-positive naive CD8 T cells. This CDR3 spans 15 amino acids. Germline CDR1 and CDR2: DFQATT and SNEGSKA (reference sequence). cDNA libraries for TRB were generated by 5' RACE incorporating UMI labels. TCRdb re-called the 5' RACE reads, yielding one record per CDR3 amino acid sequence without DNA. This repertoire includes 38,000 or so distinct CDR3 sequences. The receptor was isolated from a human donor in good health. Some clones in this sample may be carry-over from other donors' samples. Sequencing was done on a sample of naive CXCR3- CD8+ T cells from blood. This sample's subset: CD45RO-CCR7+CD27+CD95- naive CD8+ T cells lacking CXCR3 (TNR3-). V gene TRBV20-1 combines with J gene TRBJ1-1; TCRdb gives TRBD1 as the D gene, but with no DNA this cannot be confirmed. The CDR3 protein is CSARSLDGGDTEAFF.